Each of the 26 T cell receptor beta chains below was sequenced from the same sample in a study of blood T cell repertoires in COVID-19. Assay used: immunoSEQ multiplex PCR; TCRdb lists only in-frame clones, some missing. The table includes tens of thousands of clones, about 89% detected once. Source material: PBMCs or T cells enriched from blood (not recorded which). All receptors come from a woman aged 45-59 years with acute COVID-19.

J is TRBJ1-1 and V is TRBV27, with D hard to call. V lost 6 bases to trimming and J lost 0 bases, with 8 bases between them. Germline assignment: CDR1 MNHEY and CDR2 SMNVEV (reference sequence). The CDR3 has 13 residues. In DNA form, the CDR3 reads TGTGCCAGCAGCAGTCCACTGAACACTGAAGCTTTCTTT. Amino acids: CASSSPLNTEAFF.

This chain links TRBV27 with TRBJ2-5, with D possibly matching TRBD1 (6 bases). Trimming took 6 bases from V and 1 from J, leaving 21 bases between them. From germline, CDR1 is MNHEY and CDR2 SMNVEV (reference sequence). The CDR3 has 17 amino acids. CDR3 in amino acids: CASRPDSGVGGQETQYF. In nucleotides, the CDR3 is TGTGCCAGCAGACCTGACTCAGGGGTCGGTGGCCAAGAGACCCAGTACTTC.

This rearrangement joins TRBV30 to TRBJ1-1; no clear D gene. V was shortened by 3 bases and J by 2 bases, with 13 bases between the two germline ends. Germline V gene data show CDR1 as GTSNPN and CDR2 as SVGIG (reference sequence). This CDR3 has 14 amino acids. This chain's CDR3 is CAWSPGGINTEAFF. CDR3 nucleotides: TGTGCCTGGAGCCCAGGCGGGATTAACACTGAAGCTTTCTTT.

CDR3 residues: CASSLVGSSYEQYF. The CDR3 DNA sequence: TGTGCCAGCAGCTTGGTCGGGAGCTCCTACGAGCAGTACTTC. This chain uses TRBV5-6 with TRBJ2-7; D possibly corresponds to TRBD2 (6 bases). Germline V gives CDR1 SGHDT, CDR2 YYEEEE. CDR3 size: 14 residues. V lost 0 bases, J lost 0 bases, and 7 bases lay in between.

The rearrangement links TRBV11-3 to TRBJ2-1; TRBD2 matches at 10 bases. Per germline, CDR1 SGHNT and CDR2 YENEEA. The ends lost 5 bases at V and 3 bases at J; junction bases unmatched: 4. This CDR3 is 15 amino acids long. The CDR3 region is CASSRTSGLYNEQFF. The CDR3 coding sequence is TGTGCCAGCAGCCGGACTAGCGGCCTCTACAATGAGCAGTTCTTC. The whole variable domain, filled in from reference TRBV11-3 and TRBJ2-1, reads EAGVVQSPRYKIIEKKQPVAFWCNPISGHNTLYWYLQNLGQGPELLIRYENEEAVDDSQLPKDRFSAERLKGVDSTLKIQPAELGDSAVYLCASSRTSGLYNEQFFGPGTRLTVL.

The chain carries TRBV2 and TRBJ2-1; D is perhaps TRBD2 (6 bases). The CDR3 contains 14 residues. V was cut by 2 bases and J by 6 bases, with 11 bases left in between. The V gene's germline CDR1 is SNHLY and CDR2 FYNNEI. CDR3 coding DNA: TGTGCCAGCAGTGAAATCGGGGGAGGCAATGAGCAGTTCTTC. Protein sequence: CASSEIGGGNEQFF. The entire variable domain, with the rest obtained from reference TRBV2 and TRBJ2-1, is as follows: EPEVTQTPSHQVTQMGQEVILRCVPISNHLYFYWYRQILGQKVEFLVSFYNNEISEKSEIFDDQFSVERPDGSNFTLKIRSTKLEDSAMYFCASSEIGGGNEQFFGPGTRLTVL.

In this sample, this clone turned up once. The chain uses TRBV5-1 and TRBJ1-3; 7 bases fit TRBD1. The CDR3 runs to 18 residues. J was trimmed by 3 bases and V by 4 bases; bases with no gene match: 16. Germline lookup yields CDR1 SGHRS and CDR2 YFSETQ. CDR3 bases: TGCGCCAGCAGCCCTCTTAATCCTAGACAGGGTTATGGAAACACCATATATTTT. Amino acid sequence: CASSPLNPRQGYGNTIYF.

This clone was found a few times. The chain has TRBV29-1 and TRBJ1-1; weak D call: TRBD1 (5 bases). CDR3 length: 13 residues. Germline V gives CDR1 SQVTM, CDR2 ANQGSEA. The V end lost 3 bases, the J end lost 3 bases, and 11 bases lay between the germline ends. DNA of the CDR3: TGCAGCGTTGAGGGTTGGGGGGACACTGAAGCTTTCTTT. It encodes CSVEGWGDTEAFF.

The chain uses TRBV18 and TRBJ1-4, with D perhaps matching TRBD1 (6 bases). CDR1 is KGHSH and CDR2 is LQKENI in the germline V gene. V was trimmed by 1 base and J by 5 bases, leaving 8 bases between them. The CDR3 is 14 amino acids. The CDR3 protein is CASSPQGENEKLFF. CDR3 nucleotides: TGTGCCAGCTCACCACAGGGGGAGAATGAAAAACTGTTTTTT.

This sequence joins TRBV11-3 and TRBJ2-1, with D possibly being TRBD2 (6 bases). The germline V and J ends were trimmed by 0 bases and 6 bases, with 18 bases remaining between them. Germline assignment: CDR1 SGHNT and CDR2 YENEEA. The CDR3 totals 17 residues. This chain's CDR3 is CASSLEAGGSPTNEQFF. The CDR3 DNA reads TGTGCCAGCAGCTTAGAGGCCGGGGGATCACCTACCAATGAGCAGTTCTTC.

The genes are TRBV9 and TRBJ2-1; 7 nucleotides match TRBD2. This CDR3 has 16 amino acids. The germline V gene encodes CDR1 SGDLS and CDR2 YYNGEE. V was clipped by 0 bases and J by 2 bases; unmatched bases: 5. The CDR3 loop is CASSVGGAGTYNEQFF. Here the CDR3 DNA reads TGTGCCAGCAGCGTAGGGGGAGCGGGGACCTACAATGAGCAGTTCTTC.

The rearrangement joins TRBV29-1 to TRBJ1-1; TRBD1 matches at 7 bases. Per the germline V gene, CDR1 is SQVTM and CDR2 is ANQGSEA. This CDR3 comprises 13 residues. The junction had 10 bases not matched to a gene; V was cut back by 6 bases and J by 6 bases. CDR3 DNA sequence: TGCAGCGTCAGCCGGGACAGATCAGCTGAAGCTTTCTTT. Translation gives CSVSRDRSAEAFF.

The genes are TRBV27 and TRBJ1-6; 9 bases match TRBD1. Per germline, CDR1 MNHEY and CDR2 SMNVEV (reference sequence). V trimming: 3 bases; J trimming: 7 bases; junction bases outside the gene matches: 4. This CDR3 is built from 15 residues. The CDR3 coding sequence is TGTGCCAGCAGTTTCGGGACAGGGATGAATTCACCCCTCCACTTT. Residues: CASSFGTGMNSPLHF.

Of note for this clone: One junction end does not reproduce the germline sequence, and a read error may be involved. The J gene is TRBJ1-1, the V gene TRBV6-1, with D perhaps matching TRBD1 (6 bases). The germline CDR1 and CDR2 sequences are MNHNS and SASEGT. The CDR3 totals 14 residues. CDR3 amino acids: CASSDGQLRTEAFF. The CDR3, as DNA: TGTGCCAGTAGTGATGGACAGCTGCGGACTGAAGCTTTCTTT.

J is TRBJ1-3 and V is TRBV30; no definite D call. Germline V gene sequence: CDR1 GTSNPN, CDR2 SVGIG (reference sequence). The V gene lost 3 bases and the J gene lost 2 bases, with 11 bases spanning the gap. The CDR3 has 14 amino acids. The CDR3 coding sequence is TGTGCCTGGAGCTTTAGGGAGGCTGGAAACACCATATATTTT. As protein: CAWSFREAGNTIYF.

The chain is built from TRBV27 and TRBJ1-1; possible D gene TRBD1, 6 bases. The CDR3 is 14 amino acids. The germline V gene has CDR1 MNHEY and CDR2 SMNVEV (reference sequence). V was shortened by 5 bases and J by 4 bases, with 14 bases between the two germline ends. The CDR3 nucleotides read TGTGCCAGCAGTATGAGGGGGAGGGTCACTGAAGCTTTCTTT. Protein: CASSMRGRVTEAFF.

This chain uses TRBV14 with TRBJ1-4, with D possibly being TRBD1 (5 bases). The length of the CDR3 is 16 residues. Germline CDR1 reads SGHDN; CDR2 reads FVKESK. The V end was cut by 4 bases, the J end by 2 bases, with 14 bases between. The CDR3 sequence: CASSLPYQGTNEKLFF. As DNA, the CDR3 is TGTGCCAGCAGCCTTCCTTACCAGGGCACTAATGAAAAACTGTTTTTT. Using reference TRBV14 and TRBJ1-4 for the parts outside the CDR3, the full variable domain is EAGVTQFPSHSVIEKGQTVTLRCDPISGHDNLYWYRRVMGKEIKFLLHFVKESKQDESGMPNNRFLAERTGGTYSTLKVQPAELEDSGVYFCASSLPYQGTNEKLFFGSGTQLSVL.

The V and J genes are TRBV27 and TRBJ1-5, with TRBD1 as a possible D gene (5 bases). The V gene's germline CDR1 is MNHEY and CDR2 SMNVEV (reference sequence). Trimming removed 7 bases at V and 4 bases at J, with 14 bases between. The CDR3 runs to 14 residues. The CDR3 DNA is TGTGCCAGCACCCCTGGGGGGGAGAATCAGCCCCAGCATTTT. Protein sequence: CASTPGGENQPQHF.

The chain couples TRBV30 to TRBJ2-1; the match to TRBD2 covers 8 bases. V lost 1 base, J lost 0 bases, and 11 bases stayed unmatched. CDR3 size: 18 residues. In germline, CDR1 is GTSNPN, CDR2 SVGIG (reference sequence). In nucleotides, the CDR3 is TGTGCCTGGAGTGCCGAATGGGAGCGGGAGAGCTCCTACAATGAGCAGTTCTTC. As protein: CAWSAEWERESSYNEQFF.

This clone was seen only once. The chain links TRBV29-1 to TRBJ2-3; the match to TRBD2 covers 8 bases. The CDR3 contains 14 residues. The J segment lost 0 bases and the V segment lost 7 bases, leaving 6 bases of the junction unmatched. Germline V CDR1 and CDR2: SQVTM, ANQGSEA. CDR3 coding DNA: TGCAGCGCCGCTGGACTAGCCAGCACAGATACGCAGTATTTT. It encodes CSAAGLASTDTQYF.

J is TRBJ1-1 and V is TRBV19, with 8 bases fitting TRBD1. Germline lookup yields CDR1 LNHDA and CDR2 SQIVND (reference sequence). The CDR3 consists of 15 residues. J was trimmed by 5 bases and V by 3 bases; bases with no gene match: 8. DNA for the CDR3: TGTGCCAGTAGTATGGTTGGCCAGGGGGCAACTGAAGCTTTCTTT. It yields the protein CASSMVGQGATEAFF. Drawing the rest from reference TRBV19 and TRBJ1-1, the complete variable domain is DGGITQSPKYLFRKEGQNVTLSCEQNLNHDAMYWYRQDPGQGLRLIYYSQIVNDFQKGDIAEGYSVSREKKESFPLTVTSAQKNPTAFYLCASSMVGQGATEAFFGQGTRLTVV.

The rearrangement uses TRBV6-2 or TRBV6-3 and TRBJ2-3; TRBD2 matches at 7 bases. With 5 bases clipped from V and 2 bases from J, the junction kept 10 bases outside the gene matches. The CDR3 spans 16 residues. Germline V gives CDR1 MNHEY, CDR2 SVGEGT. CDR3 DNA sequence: TGTGCCAGCAGTCTCGGGACTATAGCTCTCACAGATACGCAGTATTTT. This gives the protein CASSLGTIALTDTQYF.

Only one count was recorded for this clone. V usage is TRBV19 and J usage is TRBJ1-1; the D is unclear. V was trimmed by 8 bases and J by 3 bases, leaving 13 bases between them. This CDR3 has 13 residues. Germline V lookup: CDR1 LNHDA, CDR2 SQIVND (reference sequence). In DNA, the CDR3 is TGTGCCAGTTCTGGGAGTCGGGACACTGAAGCTTTCTTT. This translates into CASSGSRDTEAFF. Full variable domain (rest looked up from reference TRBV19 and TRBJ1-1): DGGITQSPKYLFRKEGQNVTLSCEQNLNHDAMYWYRQDPGQGLRLIYYSQIVNDFQKGDIAEGYSVSREKKESFPLTVTSAQKNPTAFYLCASSGSRDTEAFFGQGTRLTVV.

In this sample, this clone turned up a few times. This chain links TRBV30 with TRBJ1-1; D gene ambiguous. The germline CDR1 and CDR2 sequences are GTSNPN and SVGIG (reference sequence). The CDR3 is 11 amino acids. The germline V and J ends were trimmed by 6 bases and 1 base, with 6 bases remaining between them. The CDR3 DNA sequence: TGTGCCTGTCTTAGGAACACTGAAGCTTTCTTT. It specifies CACLRNTEAFF.

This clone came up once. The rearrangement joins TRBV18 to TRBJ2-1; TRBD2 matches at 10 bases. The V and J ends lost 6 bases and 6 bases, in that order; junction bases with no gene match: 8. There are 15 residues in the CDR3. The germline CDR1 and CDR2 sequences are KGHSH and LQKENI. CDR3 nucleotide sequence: TGTGCCAGCTCCCCCGCTCTAGCGGGAGTCAATGAGCAGTTCTTC. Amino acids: CASSPALAGVNEQFF.

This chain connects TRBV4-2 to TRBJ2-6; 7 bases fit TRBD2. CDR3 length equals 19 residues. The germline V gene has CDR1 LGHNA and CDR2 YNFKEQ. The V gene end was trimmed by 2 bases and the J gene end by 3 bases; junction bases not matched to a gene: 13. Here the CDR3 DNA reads TGTGCCAGCAGCCAAACCCTCGGACTAGGGTGGGATGGGGCCAACGTCCTGACTTTC. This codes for CASSQTLGLGWDGANVLTF.